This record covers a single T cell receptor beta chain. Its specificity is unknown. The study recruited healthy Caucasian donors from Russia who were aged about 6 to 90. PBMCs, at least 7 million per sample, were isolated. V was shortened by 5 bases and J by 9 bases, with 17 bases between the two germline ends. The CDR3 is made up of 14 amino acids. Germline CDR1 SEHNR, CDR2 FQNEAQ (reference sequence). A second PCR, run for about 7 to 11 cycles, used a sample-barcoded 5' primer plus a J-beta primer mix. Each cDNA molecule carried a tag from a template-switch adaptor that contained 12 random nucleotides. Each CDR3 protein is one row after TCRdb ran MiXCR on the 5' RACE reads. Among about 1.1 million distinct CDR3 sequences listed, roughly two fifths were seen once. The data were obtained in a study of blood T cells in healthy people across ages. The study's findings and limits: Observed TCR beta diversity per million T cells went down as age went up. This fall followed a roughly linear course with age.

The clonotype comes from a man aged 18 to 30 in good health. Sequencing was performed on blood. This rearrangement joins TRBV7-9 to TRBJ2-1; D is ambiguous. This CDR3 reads CASSPLVIGREQFF. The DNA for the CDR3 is TGTGCCAGCAGCCCACTCGTAATCGGGCGTGAGCAGTTCTTC.